A selection of T cell receptor beta chains follows, all from one sample in a study of cytomegalovirus exposure and HLA in healthy donors. Repertoires were generated with immunoSEQ multiplex PCR, while TCRdb's copy carries only in-frame clones and drops some. In the table there are fewer than 120,000 clones, roughly 80% of which are singletons. The material sequenced was PBMCs. The receptors derive from a woman aged 30 to 39 in good health and CMV-seronegative. Both conserved end residues are part of each CDR3. D genes are given only for firm matches. Rows give clone size only sometimes, using once, few, many, or a class for an expanded clone.

d_call j_call clone_size v_call cdr3_aa cdr3_nt
. TRBJ2-7 . TRBV28 CASSLRGISDEQYF TGTGCCAGCAGTCTCAGGGGTATCTCCGACGAGCAGTACTTC
. TRBJ1-1 . TRBV29-1 CSARGSDSIIPNTEAFF TGCAGCGCCCGAGGGTCAGACTCCATTATTCCTAACACTGAAGCTTTCTTT
TRBD1 TRBJ2-1 . TRBV7-9 CASTKPGQGYNEQFF TGTGCCAGCACTAAACCGGGACAGGGCTACAATGAGCAGTTCTTC
TRBD1 TRBJ1-1 . TRBV18 CASSPLQGEPFF TGTGCCAGCTCACCACTACAGGGGGAACCTTTCTTT
TRBD2 TRBJ2-3 . TRBV18 CASSPGTSLETQYF TGTGCCAGCTCACCAGGGACTAGCCTGGAGACGCAGTATTTT
TRBD1 TRBJ2-7 . TRBV7-8 CASSLGGVEDRVYEQYF TGTGCCAGCAGCTTAGGGGGGGTGGAGGACAGGGTTTACGAGCAGTACTTC
. TRBJ1-5 . TRBV19 CASSLDSDNQPQHF TGTGCCAGTAGTCTAGACAGTGACAATCAGCCCCAGCATTTT
TRBD1 TRBJ1-1 . TRBV6-5 CASSPLTGKAEAFF TGTGCCAGCAGTCCCTTGACAGGGAAGGCTGAAGCTTTCTTT
. TRBJ1-1 few TRBV28 CASRGLITEAFF TGTGCCAGCAGGGGGCTAATCACTGAAGCTTTCTTT
. TRBJ1-1 . TRBV5-5 CASSTRQPTEAFF TGTGCCAGCAGCACGAGACAACCCACTGAAGCTTTCTTT
. TRBJ2-1 . TRBV11-2 CASSLGGRRNEQFF TGTGCCAGCAGCTTAGGAGGTAGACGGAATGAGCAGTTCTTC
. TRBJ1-2 few TRBV15 CATSRDDFLSVTNYGYTF TGTGCCACCAGCAGAGATGATTTCCTCAGTGTAACTAACTATGGCTACACCTTC
. TRBJ2-2 . TRBV7-6 CASSLLRSPTGELFF TGTGCCAGCAGCCTCCTTCGGAGTCCCACCGGGGAGCTGTTTTTT
. TRBJ2-1 once TRBV28 CASSLPGSYNEQFF TGTGCCAGCAGTTTACCCGGTTCCTACAATGAGCAGTTCTTC
TRBD2 TRBJ2-1 . TRBV25-1 CASMPREGEQFF TGTGCCAGCATGCCCAGGGAGGGTGAGCAGTTCTTC
TRBD2 TRBJ2-7 . TRBV4-1 CASSQSGEGSEQYF TGCGCCAGCAGCCAATCGGGGGAGGGTTCCGAGCAGTACTTC
TRBD2 TRBJ2-5 once TRBV29-1 CSVEMLGGRGETQYF TGCAGCGTTGAGATGTTAGGCGGGAGAGGCGAGACCCAGTACTTC
. TRBJ1-3 . TRBV2 CASSALRGGTGNTIYF TGTGCCAGCAGTGCCCTGCGGGGGGGCACTGGAAACACCATATATTTT
TRBD1 TRBJ1-2 . TRBV28 CASSLFRQGAVDYGYTF TGTGCCAGCAGTTTATTTCGGCAGGGGGCGGTCGACTATGGCTACACCTTC
. TRBJ2-3 . TRBV14 CASSQELVNTDTQYF TGTGCCAGCAGCCAAGAGTTAGTAAACACAGATACGCAGTATTTT
. TRBJ2-3 . TRBV11-3 CASSLKAGDTQYF TGTGCCAGCAGCTTAAAAGCGGGAGATACGCAGTATTTT
. TRBJ2-6 . TRBV4-3 CASSQEQVFATSSGANVLTF TGCGCCAGCAGCCAAGAACAGGTCTTCGCCACAAGCTCTGGGGCCAACGTCCTGACTTTC
. TRBJ2-1 . TRBV7-2 CASSLSFRGRNNEQFF TGTGCCAGCAGCTTATCGTTTCGGGGGAGAAACAATGAGCAGTTCTTC
TRBD1 TRBJ1-1 . TRBV5-1 CASSLAGQGYTEAFF TGCGCCAGCAGCCTAGCGGGACAGGGGTACACTGAAGCTTTCTTT
TRBD1 TRBJ1-2 few TRBV7-9 CASSLGVGQGNYGYTF TGTGCCAGCAGCTTAGGAGTGGGACAGGGGAACTATGGCTACACCTTC
TRBD1 TRBJ2-7 . TRBV7-6 CASSFGQGYEQYF TGTGCCAGCAGCTTTGGACAGGGCTACGAGCAGTACTTC
. TRBJ1-1 . TRBV28 CASSFRQLNTEAFF TGTGCCAGCAGTTTCCGACAATTGAACACTGAAGCTTTCTTT
. TRBJ1-1 . TRBV28 CASRTGWTEAFF TGTGCCAGCAGAACAGGTTGGACTGAAGCTTTCTTT
. TRBJ1-4 . TRBV6-1 CASSEKWGGEKLFF TGTGCCAGCAGTGAAAAATGGGGGGGAGAAAAACTGTTTTTT
TRBD1 TRBJ2-3 once TRBV6-6 CAGQGNTDTQYF TGTGCAGGACAGGGAAACACAGATACGCAGTATTTT
TRBD1 TRBJ1-6 . TRBV30 CAWSLGQGNSPLHF TGTGCCTGGAGCCTGGGACAGGGGAATTCACCCCTCCACTTT
TRBD1 TRBJ1-2 . TRBV18 CASSPLFGQGAAGYTF TGTGCCAGCTCACCACTATTCGGGCAGGGGGCGGCTGGCTACACCTTC
TRBD1 TRBJ2-5 few TRBV5-4 CASSLGQGVAATQYF TGTGCCAGCAGCTTGGGACAGGGTGTCGCAGCGACCCAGTACTTC
TRBD1 TRBJ1-6 . TRBV6-5 CASSSTGYNSPLHF TGTGCCAGCAGTTCGACAGGGTATAATTCACCCCTCCACTTT
TRBD2 TRBJ2-2 . TRBV6-1 CASCASGAGANTGELFF TGTGCCAGCTGTGCTAGCGGGGCTGGGGCGAACACCGGGGAGCTGTTTTTT
TRBD1 TRBJ1-6 . TRBV9 CASSGQGDGSPLHF TGTGCCAGCAGCGGACAGGGGGACGGTTCACCCCTCCACTTT
TRBD1 TRBJ1-5 . TRBV4-2 CASSQGLRDSALAHQPQHF TGTGCCAGCAGCCAAGGCCTCCGGGACAGCGCATTGGCGCATCAGCCCCAGCATTTT
TRBD1 TRBJ2-1 . TRBV5-6 CASSVAGTAVYNEQFF TGTGCCAGCAGCGTGGCCGGGACAGCAGTCTACAATGAGCAGTTCTTC
. TRBJ1-2 . TRBV28 CASRPGVKTYGYTF TGTGCCAGCAGGCCCGGGGTCAAGACGTATGGCTACACCTTC
TRBD2 TRBJ2-7 . TRBV19 CASRIAGGTYEQYF TGTGCCAGTAGGATAGCGGGGGGGACCTACGAGCAGTACTTC
TRBD2 TRBJ2-1 . TRBV25-1 CASSDLGTTYNEQFF TGTGCCAGCAGTGATCTCGGGACTACATACAATGAGCAGTTCTTC
. TRBJ1-5 . TRBV7-2 CAGSLDGGQPQHF TGTGCCGGCAGCTTAGACGGGGGACAGCCCCAGCATTTT
TRBD1 TRBJ1-6 . TRBV30 CAWSPQGESPLHF TGTGCCTGGAGTCCCCAGGGGGAGTCACCCCTCCACTTT
TRBD1 TRBJ1-1 . TRBV7-2 CASSFTGVGTEAFF TGTGCCAGCAGCTTCACAGGGGTTGGCACTGAAGCTTTCTTT
. TRBJ2-2 few TRBV2 CASSDGARTGELFF TGTGCCAGCAGTGATGGGGCGAGGACCGGGGAGCTGTTTTTT
TRBD1 TRBJ1-5 . TRBV6-5 CASRRTGENQPQHF TGTGCCAGCAGACGGACAGGGGAAAATCAGCCCCAGCATTTT
TRBD2 TRBJ2-7 . TRBV4-3 CASSQDGGSSYEQYF TGCGCCAGCAGCCAAGATGGCGGGAGCTCCTACGAGCAGTACTTC
TRBD2 TRBJ2-5 . TRBV7-2 CASSLVPPAQAGGTQYF TGTGCCAGCAGCTTAGTACCCCCAGCCCAAGCGGGAGGGACCCAGTACTTC
TRBD1 TRBJ1-2 . TRBV27 CASSSRQGSYGYTF TGTGCCAGCAGTTCAAGACAGGGCTCATATGGCTACACCTTC
TRBD1 TRBJ1-2 . TRBV4-2 CASSQATGTGNYGYTF TGTGCCAGCAGCCAAGCGACCGGGACAGGGAACTATGGCTACACCTTC
TRBD1 TRBJ1-1 once TRBV4-3 CASSQDPRDRKAFF TGCGCCAGCAGCCAGGACCCCCGGGACAGGAAAGCTTTCTTT
. TRBJ2-5 . TRBV18 CASSLTAQETQYF TGTGCCAGCTCACTCACAGCTCAAGAGACCCAGTACTTC
TRBD1 TRBJ1-2 . TRBV7-9 CASSFGDRNGYTF TGTGCCAGCAGCTTTGGGGACAGAAATGGCTACACCTTC
TRBD1 TRBJ2-7 . TRBV7-6 CASSPGTGGYEQYF TGTGCCAGCAGCCCCGGGACAGGGGGCTACGAGCAGTACTTC
. TRBJ2-7 . TRBV29-1 CSAAIGGEQYF TGCAGCGCTGCAATAGGGGGCGAGCAGTACTTC
. TRBJ1-5 . TRBV5-1 CASSLAGSQPQHF TGCGCCAGCAGCTTGGCCGGGAGCCAGCCCCAGCATTTT
. TRBJ1-6 few TRBV5-6 CASSLYGESPLHF TGTGCCAGCAGCTTGTACGGGGAATCACCCCTCCACTTT